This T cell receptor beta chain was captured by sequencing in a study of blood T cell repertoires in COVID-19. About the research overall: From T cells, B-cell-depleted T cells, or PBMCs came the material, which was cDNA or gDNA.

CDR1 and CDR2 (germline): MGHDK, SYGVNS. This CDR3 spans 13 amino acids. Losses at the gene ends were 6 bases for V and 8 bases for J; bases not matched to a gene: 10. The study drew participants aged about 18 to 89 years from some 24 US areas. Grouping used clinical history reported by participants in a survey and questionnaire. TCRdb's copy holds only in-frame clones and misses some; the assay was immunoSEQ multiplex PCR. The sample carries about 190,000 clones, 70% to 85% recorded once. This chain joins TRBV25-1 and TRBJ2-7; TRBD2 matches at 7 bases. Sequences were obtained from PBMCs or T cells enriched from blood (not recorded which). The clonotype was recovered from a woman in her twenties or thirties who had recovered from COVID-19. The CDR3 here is CASRVPSGTKQYV. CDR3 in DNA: TGTGCCAGCAGGGTACCCAGCGGGACTAAGCAGTACGTC.